This T cell receptor (beta chain) appears in the sequencing data of a study of blood T cells in healthy people across ages. The study's findings and limits: The study found more naive CD4+ cells and higher diversity in long-lived than aged donors.

About this clonotype itself: The target antigen is unknown.

The length of the CDR3 is 15 residues. The V end was cut by 7 bases, the J end by 9 bases, with 23 bases between. CDR1 is SGHAT and CDR2 is FQNNGV in the germline V gene. Alongside a J-beta primer mix, a sample-barcoded 5' primer served in a second PCR lasting roughly 7 to 11 cycles. TCRdb called the 5' RACE reads again in MiXCR, with one record for every CDR3 protein. Of hundreds of thousands of distinct CDR3 sequences detected, around 50% appear once; the ten largest clones hold 13%. Source material: blood. The rearrangement uses TRBV11-2 and TRBJ2-3; TRBD1 or TRBD2 may be the D gene (6 bases each). The sequence derives from a woman older than 75 in good health. The CDR3 DNA sequence: TGTGCCAGCACCTCTTACTCCGTCGGGGGCCACACGCAGTATTTT. Amino acid sequence: CASTSYSVGGHTQYF.